The text below deals with one T cell receptor beta chain. This CDR3 has 15 residues. Germline CDR1 reads MNHEY; CDR2 reads SVGEGT. V lost 2 bases and J lost 2; bases outside the gene matches: 1. This sample is drawn from a study of blood T cell repertoires in COVID-19. Study-level information: Italy, Spain and the United States were the sources of the convalescent and acute COVID-19 samples.

Two negative PCRs, clearance, or symptom resolution characterized the recovered Cohort 3 donors. In the original processing: Estimation of nucleated cell counts was performed using reference gene primer amplification. The protocol was immunoSEQ multiplex PCR, while the TCRdb copy is restricted to in-frame clones and leaves out a portion. V and J calls and clone size are as listed in that table; D and trimming were resolved from the DNA. Here the sample spans roughly 500,000 clones, over 75% being singletons. Sequencing input: PBMCs or T cells enriched from blood (not recorded which). The V and J genes are TRBV6-2 or TRBV6-3 and TRBJ2-2; 8 positions match TRBD1. The TCR sequence derives from a woman between 40 and 50 years old who had recovered from COVID-19. CDR3 protein: CASSYGQGNTGELFF. The DNA of the CDR3 is TGTGCCAGCAGTTACGGACAGGGCAACACCGGGGAGCTGTTTTTT.